This T cell receptor (beta chain) came from a study of T cells in Graves' hyperthyroidism and ophthalmopathy. Background on the study: Peripheral blood samples were taken at initial diagnosis, prior to any treatment.

Findings and limits, study-wide: Blood also contained most expanded thyroid clonotypes above 0.001. Model-based prediction identified ophthalmopathy a median 6.5 months prior to its onset.

TCR beta CDR3 region amplification was performed from RNA transcripts. With the HTBI primer set, the TCR CDR3 went through a first round of RT-PCR. A single record per CDR3 protein comes from TCRdb applying MiXCR to the multiplex PCR reads. Altogether fewer than 900,000 distinct CDR3 sequences are present, about a sixth being singletons, with the ten largest covering roughly 8%. This clonotype was detected a few times. Its antigen is undetermined. Trimming took 2 bases from V and 1 from J, leaving 13 bases between them. This CDR3 region has 16 residues. Per the germline V gene, CDR1 is SGHTA and CDR2 is FQGTGA. 9.5 to 10 ml fresh peripheral blood yielded the PBMCs.

Sequencing used blood. The TCR sequence derives from a young man with Graves' hyperthyroidism. The V gene is TRBV7-3, the J gene TRBJ2-3, with D maybe TRBD2 (6 bases). CDR3 sequence reads: CASSLYSGAGTDTQYF. In nucleotides, the CDR3 is TGTGCCAGCAGCTTATACTCGGGAGCGGGCACAGATACGCAGTATTTT.